Listed here is a single TCR beta chain. Repertoires were generated with immunoSEQ multiplex PCR, while TCRdb's copy carries only in-frame clones and drops some. This sample carries 100,000 to 150,000 clones, 70% to 90% of them seen once, and the ten largest clones take around 3.6%. This entry belongs to a study of blood T cell repertoires in COVID-19. Between the trimmed V and J ends, which lost 5 bases and 13 bases, there was a span of 21 bases. CDR1 is LGHDT, CDR2 YNNKEL, per germline (reference sequence). CDR3 length: 14 amino acids. This chain connects TRBV3-1 (or the pseudogene TRBV3-2) to TRBJ2-1; a possible D gene is TRBD2 (6 bases). This receptor was identified in a woman aged 55-69 years with acute or convalescent COVID-19. Sequenced material: peripheral blood. The DNA of the CDR3 is TGTGCCAGCAGCAAAGGGGCGGGATCCTACTTACAGTTCTTC. This encodes CASSKGAGSYLQFF.